This TCR beta chain was recorded in a study of shared clonotypes between healthy human individuals. Whole-study context: The cohort comprised a couple of women and a few men. Their ages spanned 18 to 49 years.

The assay was immunoSEQ multiplex PCR, and TCRdb's table has in-frame clones only and misses some. The sample carries roughly 500,000 clones, about 96% recorded once. To note about this clone: Its specificity is not known.

Findings and caveats of the study: Naive CD4 clonotypes overlapped across several donors at approximately 5%. The study's rarefaction showed incomplete sorted-subset sequencing despite large depth.

The length of the CDR3 is 14 residues. The germline V gene encodes CDR1 SGHTS and CDR2 YDEGEE. Trimming stripped 0 bases from V and 4 bases from J, with 8 bases between. The rearrangement uses TRBV5-8 and TRBJ2-1; D gene ambiguous. Sequenced input: naive CD4+ T cells sorted from blood. The sample's subset: CD45RA+ positively selected. The TCR sequence derives from a woman aged 25 to 39 in good health. CDR3 DNA: TGTGCCAGCAGCTTGGGACGTGGTTACAATGAGCAGTTCTTC. Amino acids: CASSLGRGYNEQFF.